This is a list of T cell receptor beta chains from one sample in a study of blood T cell repertoires in COVID-19. The assay was immunoSEQ multiplex PCR, and TCRdb's table has in-frame clones only and misses some. The table records just under 65,000 clones, about three quarters of them present only once. Sequencing input: peripheral blood. Receptors originate from a human donor in a cohort sampled during active COVID-19. CDR3s include the opening cysteine and the closing phenylalanine or tryptophan. D genes are given only for firm matches. The size field is filled for only some rows; it gives once, few, many or a size class.

j_call | v_call | d_call | clone_size | cdr3_nt | cdr3_aa
TRBJ2-3 | TRBV19 | TRBD2 | - | TGTGCCAGTAGTAATGGACTAGCGGGACATACGCAGTATTTT | CASSNGLAGHTQYF
TRBJ1-5 | TRBV30 | TRBD1 | - | TGTGCCTGGAGTGGGGCAGGGGGCAGGGAGCCCCAGCATTTT | CAWSGAGGREPQHF
TRBJ2-4 | TRBV5-5 | - | - | TGTGCCAGCAGCTTGGACGGGGGTGGGAAAAACATTCAGTACTTC | CASSLDGGGKNIQYF
TRBJ2-7 | TRBV5-1 | TRBD1 | many | TGCGCCAGCAGCCCGGGACAGGGAACCAACGAGCAGTACTTC | CASSPGQGTNEQYF
TRBJ1-2 | TRBV19 | - | - | TGTGCCAGTAGCAACGACTGGAAGGGGTATGGCTACACCTTC | CASSNDWKGYGYTF
TRBJ2-7 | TRBV27 | TRBD1 | - | TGTGCCTCCACCCCGGGACAGGGATCCGAGCAGTACTTC | CASTPGQGSEQYF
TRBJ2-1 | TRBV3-1/TRBV3-2 | - | - | TGTGCCAGCAGACCCACTCAGGGTGAGCAGTTCTTC | CASRPTQGEQFF
TRBJ2-1 | TRBV10-3 | TRBD2 | - | TGTGCCAGCTTTCTCGGGACTAGCGGGGCGGGTGAGCAGTTCTTC | CASFLGTSGAGEQFF
TRBJ2-1 | TRBV7-8 | - | - | TGTGCCAGCAGCTTACGACAGGTTCTGGTGGGAAACAATGAGCAGTTCTTC | CASSLRQVLVGNNEQFF
TRBJ2-2 | TRBV6-5 | - | - | TGTGCCACCAAGGGAGTGGGGGGCACCGGGGAGCTGTTTTTT | CATKGVGGTGELFF
TRBJ2-5 | TRBV5-4 | TRBD1 | - | TGTGCCAGCAGCCGGGGACAGGAGCAAGAGACCCAGTACTTC | CASSRGQEQETQYF
TRBJ2-2 | TRBV5-1 | - | few | TGCGCCAGCAGCTTGGGGGCAGTCACCGGGGAGCTGTTTTTT | CASSLGAVTGELFF
TRBJ1-2 | TRBV30 | - | - | TGTGCCTGGAGCCTCGTTGCGTTGGGGAAGGGAGGCTATGGCTACACCTTC | CAWSLVALGKGGYGYTF
TRBJ2-3 | TRBV5-6 | - | - | TGTGCCAGCAGCTTGTACTTAAGTGGGCTCACAGATACGCAGTATTTT | CASSLYLSGLTDTQYF
TRBJ2-1 | TRBV6-5 | - | - | TGTGCCAGCAGATCCGGGTTAAGCTCCTACAATGAGCAGTTCTTC | CASRSGLSSYNEQFF
TRBJ1-3 | TRBV11-2 | - | - | TGTGCCAGCAGCTTAGTTGCGGGGCCGGGAAACACCATATATTTT | CASSLVAGPGNTIYF
TRBJ2-1 | TRBV7-3 | TRBD2 | - | TGTGCCAGCAGCCTAGCGGGGGGCGGGAATGAGCAGTTCTTC | CASSLAGGGNEQFF
TRBJ2-3 | TRBV2 | - | - | TGTGCCAGCAAACCCGACAGTGGCACAGATACGCAGTATTTT | CASKPDSGTDTQYF
TRBJ2-7 | TRBV7-2 | TRBD2 | - | TGTGCCAGCAGCTTAGCAGTGGGTCTAGCGGGGGGCTTGACCTACGAGCAGTACTTC | CASSLAVGLAGGLTYEQYF
TRBJ1-6 | TRBV2 | TRBD1 | - | TGTGCCAGCAGGAACAGGGGGTCTGATAATTCACCCCTCCACTTT | CASRNRGSDNSPLHF
TRBJ2-1 | TRBV21-1 | - | - | TGTGCCAGCAGCCTTCCGAAAGGGACAGTGAGGGCCAATGAGCAGTTCTTC | CASSLPKGTVRANEQFF
TRBJ2-1 | TRBV11-2 | - | - | TGTGCCAGCAGCTTAGTGCAGGCCAGGGAGCAGTTCTTC | CASSLVQAREQFF
TRBJ1-2 | TRBV20-1 | - | - | TGCAGTGCTAGGGGGGGGTATGGCTACACCTTC | CSARGGYGYTF
TRBJ2-1 | TRBV7-2 | TRBD2 | - | TGTGCCAGCAGCTTAGCGAACGGAGCGGGGGGCTCCTACAATGAGCAGTTCTTC | CASSLANGAGGSYNEQFF
TRBJ1-2 | TRBV12-3/TRBV12-4 | - | - | TGTGCCAGCAGTTTAAGACAGGGCTACACCTTC | CASSLRQGYTF
TRBJ1-1 | TRBV4-1 | - | - | TGCGCCAGCAGCCGGGGCCTACACACTGAAGCTTTCTTT | CASSRGLHTEAFF
TRBJ2-3 | TRBV4-1 | TRBD2 | few | TGCGCCAGCAGCACGGGACTAGCGGGGGCGAGAGATACGCAGTATTTT | CASSTGLAGARDTQYF
TRBJ1-2 | TRBV5-4 | - | - | TGTGCCAGCAGCCGCGGGACTTTGGCCCCAGAGGGCTACACCTTC | CASSRGTLAPEGYTF
TRBJ1-1 | TRBV15 | TRBD1 | - | TGTGCCACCAGCAGAGATAGGGCCAGGGGGGAAGCTTTCTTT | CATSRDRARGEAFF
TRBJ2-1 | TRBV4-1 | - | - | TGCGCCAGCAGCCAAGATAGGACAGCTCAGTTCTTC | CASSQDRTAQFF
TRBJ1-1 | TRBV9 | - | - | TGTGCCAGCAGCGTAGGAAGTAGGAGGGACGACACTGAAGCTTTCTTT | CASSVGSRRDDTEAFF
TRBJ2-5 | TRBV12-3/TRBV12-4 | - | few | TGTGCCAGCACCAGGGACAACCAAGAGACCCAGTACTTC | CASTRDNQETQYF
TRBJ1-4 | TRBV6-6 | TRBD1 | - | TGTGCCAGCAGTTACTTAACAGGGGGTGAAAAACTGTTTTTT | CASSYLTGGEKLFF
TRBJ2-7 | TRBV3-1/TRBV3-2 | TRBD2 | - | TGTGCCAGCAGCCAGGGGACTAGCGGCTACGAGCAGTACTTC | CASSQGTSGYEQYF
TRBJ1-1 | TRBV5-1 | TRBD1 | - | TGCGCCAGCAGCGGGACAGGTATGAACACTGAAGCTTTCTTT | CASSGTGMNTEAFF
TRBJ2-3 | TRBV5-8 | TRBD1 | few | TGTGCCAGCAGCCTAGGACAGGGGGGTGATACGCAGTATTTT | CASSLGQGGDTQYF
TRBJ1-5 | TRBV7-9 | TRBD1 | - | TGTGCCAGCAGCCAACAGGGGATTAGCAATCAGCCCCAGCATTTT | CASSQQGISNQPQHF
TRBJ1-2 | TRBV29-1 | - | - | TGCAGCGTTGGGGGCGCCAACTATGGCTACACCTTC | CSVGGANYGYTF
TRBJ2-1 | TRBV15 | TRBD1 | - | TGTGCCACCAGCAGTCAAGACAGGGGCGTTTACAATGAGCAGTTCTTC | CATSSQDRGVYNEQFF
TRBJ1-2 | TRBV9 | - | - | TGTGCCAGCAGCGTCGGACAGTCTTATGGCTACACCTTC | CASSVGQSYGYTF
TRBJ2-5 | TRBV16 | - | - | TGTGCCAGCAGCCCTACGCAGGTACAAGAGACCCAGTACTTC | CASSPTQVQETQYF
TRBJ1-2 | TRBV2 | - | once | TGTGCCAGCAGTGAGAGCGGGAGTTATGGCTACACCTTC | CASSESGSYGYTF
TRBJ2-7 | TRBV6-5 | TRBD1 | - | TGTGCCAGCAGAAGACAGGGAATATTGTACGAGCAGTACTTC | CASRRQGILYEQYF
TRBJ2-2 | TRBV5-1 | - | - | TGCGCCAGCAGCCATGGACAGAACACCGGGGAGCTGTTTTTT | CASSHGQNTGELFF
TRBJ2-1 | TRBV9 | - | once | TGTGCCAGCAGCCCCTCCTTGCGTCGACGGGACAATGAGCAGTTCTTC | CASSPSLRRRDNEQFF
TRBJ1-3 | TRBV20-1 | - | - | TGCAGTGCTAGTCCCCTGTCTCTGTCAAACACCATATATTTT | CSASPLSLSNTIYF
TRBJ1-5 | TRBV19 | - | few | TGTGCCAGTAGTGAAGGGGTCAATCAGCCCCAGCATTTT | CASSEGVNQPQHF
TRBJ1-2 | TRBV6-2/TRBV6-3 | - | - | TGTGCCAGCAGTCCAGGGGCGGTGTATGGCTACACCTTC | CASSPGAVYGYTF
TRBJ2-1 | TRBV7-9 | TRBD1 | - | TGTGCCAGCAGCTTAGAACAGGGGGCGAGGAATGAGCAGTTCTTC | CASSLEQGARNEQFF
TRBJ2-7 | TRBV5-1 | - | - | TGCGCCAGCAGCTTGGAGCGGATTAACTACGAGCAGTACTTC | CASSLERINYEQYF
TRBJ1-1 | TRBV27 | TRBD1 | - | TGTGCCAGCAGTTTATCGACGACAGGGACCCCCCCTGAAGCTTTCTTT | CASSLSTTGTPPEAFF
TRBJ2-2 | TRBV7-9 | - | - | TGTGCCAGCAGCTTAGCAGGCAGGGGCGGACGCACCGGGGAGCTGTTTTTT | CASSLAGRGGRTGELFF